Shown below are 21 T cell receptor beta chains from a single sample sequenced in a study of tumor-infiltrating lymphocytes in primary liver carcinoma. For blood RNA, unsorted whole blood served as the source, and germline DNA was extracted too. TCR beta cDNA was prepared out of roughly 500 ng total RNA by means of a constant-region primer. The TCR beta library was amplified through three nested multiplex PCR rounds in a modified ARM-PCR procedure. Both of the initial two PCR rounds ran for around 10 cycles and employed TRBV1-TRBV30 forward primers alongside a C-beta reverse primer. MiXCR, run by TCRdb on the multiplex PCR reads, gives a single entry per CDR3 protein. The sample carries around 330,000 distinct CDR3 sequences, around three fifths recorded once. Sequences were obtained from peripheral blood. The origin of the receptors is a woman in her twenties or thirties with primary liver carcinoma and hepatitis B virus infection.

A word on this clonotype: Compared with germline, one end of the junction differs, possibly owing to a read error. J is TRBJ2-5 and V is TRBV5-5; D is unresolved. The CDR3 sequence is 13 residues long. CDR1 and CDR2 from the germline V gene are SGHKS and YYEKEE (reference sequence). CDR3 sequence reads: CASGLRAEETQYF. In DNA form, the CDR3 reads TGTGCCAGCGGCTTAAGGGCAGAAGAGACTCAGTACTTC.

In the case of this clonotype: The junction departs from germline at one end; a sequencing error may be responsible. The V and J genes are TRBV28 and TRBJ2-2; 12 nucleotides align to TRBD1. The germline CDR1 and CDR2 sequences are MDHEN and SYDVKM. The CDR3 has 16 residues. The CDR3 DNA is TGTGCCGGCAGTCCGTGGGACAGGGGGCTGACCGGGGAGCGGTTTTTT. Protein product: CAGSPWDRGLTGERFF. The variable domain in full, completed from reference TRBV28 and TRBJ2-2, reads DVKVTQSSRYLVKRTGEKVFLECVQDMDHENMFWYRQDPGLGLRLIYFSYDVKMKEKGDIPEGYSVSREKKERFSLILESASTNQTSMYLCAGSPWDRGLTGERFFGEGSRLTVL.

This clonotype came up a few times. The chain is built from TRBV4-2 and TRBJ2-2; D is ambiguous. The CDR3 has 17 residues. The germline V gene has CDR1 LGHNA and CDR2 YNFKEQ. Trimming left V 0 bases short and J 4 bases short, with 15 bases between. The CDR3 protein is CASSQDLRRAGTGELFF. The CDR3 DNA reads as TGTGCCAGCAGCCAAGATCTGCGTCGGGCCGGCACCGGGGAGCTGTTTTTT.

The table lists this clonotype with many counts. V gene TRBV11-2 combines with J gene TRBJ1-6; maybe TRBD1 (6 bases). The CDR3 runs to 15 residues. Trimming stripped 3 bases from V and 7 bases from J, with 13 bases between. CDR1 is SGHAT, CDR2 FQNNGV, per germline. Here the CDR3 DNA reads TGTGCCAGCAGCTTTCCTAGGACAGAAAATTCACCCCTCCACTTT. It translates to CASSFPRTENSPLHF. The whole variable domain, remainder taken from reference TRBV11-2 and TRBJ1-6, is EAGVAQSPRYKIIEKRQSVAFWCNPISGHATLYWYQQILGQGPKLLIQFQNNGVVDDSQLPKDRFSAERLKGVDSTLKIQPAKLEDSAVYLCASSFPRTENSPLHFGNGTRLTVT.

As for this clonotype: Possible read error: a much larger clone is one base away. In this CDR3 the conserved last residue, phenylalanine or tryptophan, is missing, so a read error is likely. The chain employs TRBV6-2 or TRBV6-3 and TRBJ2-2, with TRBD1 matching over 7 bases. The germline gives CDR1 MNHEY, CDR2 SVGEGT. V shed 8 bases and J 1 base; nucleotides not matched to a gene: 4. The CDR3 loop spans 14 amino acids. DNA of the CDR3: TGTGCCAGCCGGGGACAGATGAACACCGGGGAGCTGTTTATT. It is translated as CASRGQMNTGELFI.

Details on this clonotype: This may come from a read error, since a much larger clone is one base off. J is TRBJ2-7 and V is TRBV29-1, with a possible D match to TRBD2 (5 bases). The length of the CDR3 is 11 residues. The V gene's germline CDR1 is SQVTM and CDR2 ANQGSEA. CDR3 nucleotides: TGCAGCGTGCTTCGGGGTGACGAGCAGCACTTC. Translated: CSVLRGDEQHF.

This chain links TRBV6-1 with TRBJ2-4; D gene uncertain. Germline values: CDR1 MNHNS, CDR2 SASEGT. The CDR3 has 10 amino acids. The V and J ends lost 8 bases and 8 bases respectively, with 7 bases between them. Here the CDR3 reads CASVWDIQYF. For the CDR3, the DNA is TGTGCCAGCGTCTGGGACATTCAGTACTTC.

As regards this clonotype: In this CDR3 the conserved last residue, phenylalanine or tryptophan, is missing, so a read error is likely. The V gene is TRBV11-1, the J gene TRBJ2-5; D call uncertain. CDR1 and CDR2 from the germline V gene are SGHAT and FQDESV (reference sequence). There are 15 residues in the CDR3. The CDR3 is CASGLGSPVVETQYS. DNA of the CDR3: TGTGCCAGCGGCTTAGGGTCCCCCGTAGTGGAGACCCAGTACTCC.

In this sample, this clonotype turned up many times. This CDR3 reads CASSYSTSGNTDTQYF. CDR3 nucleotide sequence: TGTGCCAGCAGTTACTCGACTAGCGGGAACACAGATACGCAGTATTTT. The chain recombines TRBV6-5 with TRBJ2-3, with 11 bases fitting TRBD2. Germline CDR1 is MNHEY and CDR2 is SVGAGI. The CDR3 has 16 amino acids. Trimming removed 0 bases from V and 2 bases from J; junction bases left unmatched: 1.

A note on this clonotype: This may be a read error: a much more frequent sequence differs by one nucleotide. The chain is built from TRBV29-1 and TRBJ2-7, with unresolved D. The CDR3 contains 11 residues. Germline V CDR1 and CDR2: SQVTM, ANQGSEA. The CDR3 here is CGVEEFKEQYF. In DNA, the CDR3 is TGCGGCGTTGAAGAGTTTAAAGAGCAGTACTTC.

The V call is TRBV12-3 or TRBV12-4, the J call TRBJ1-2; D ambiguous. The V end was cut by 4 bases, the J end by 5 bases, with 8 bases between. CDR3 size: 12 residues. This CDR3 reads CASSSVPYGYTF. CDR3 nucleotide sequence: TGTGCCAGCAGTTCCGTCCCTTATGGCTACACCTTC.

This clonotype was found once. The chain employs TRBV6-5 and TRBJ1-5; no definite D call. V shed 6 bases and J shed 7 bases, with 10 bases lying between them. The CDR3 loop spans 12 amino acids. Germline-derived CDR1 and CDR2 are MNHEY and SVGAGI. The CDR3 region is CASSPSYQPQHF. The DNA for the CDR3 is TGTGCCAGCAGCCCCTCATACCAGCCCCAGCATTTT.

Note on this clonotype: One junction end does not reproduce the germline sequence, and a read error may be involved. V gene TRBV29-1 combines with J gene TRBJ1-1, with D unclear. Germline assignment: CDR1 SQVTM and CDR2 ANQGSEA. The CDR3 length is 16 residues. CDR3 sequence (DNA): TGCAGAGTTGAGGCCCACTCCACCTGGCTGAACACTGAAGCTTTCTTT. As protein: CRVEAHSTWLNTEAFF.

Note on this clonotype: Germline is not matched at one junction end, which may reflect a read error. The rearrangement links TRBV5-1 to TRBJ2-7; possibly TRBD2 for D (6 bases). The CDR3 totals 14 residues. From germline, CDR1 is SGHRS and CDR2 YFSETQ. The DNA of the CDR3 is TGCGCCAGCAGCCCCAGGAGGGATTCCTACGGGCAGTACTTC. This encodes CASSPRRDSYGQYF.

This clonotype was detected a few times. The chain uses TRBV10-3 and TRBJ2-3; D is unclear. Trimming left V 5 bases short and J 0 bases short, with 9 bases between. From germline, CDR1 is ENHRY and CDR2 SYGVKD. The CDR3 covers 14 residues. The DNA of the CDR3 is TGTGCCATCAGTTCGTCAACTAGCACAGATACGCAGTATTTT. It encodes CAISSSTSTDTQYF.

This clonotype was seen more than once but under ten times. The rearrangement links TRBV12-3 or TRBV12-4 to TRBJ2-7, with D perhaps matching TRBD1 (5 bases). V was clipped by 5 bases and J by 5 bases, with 16 bases between them. This CDR3 is built from 14 residues. The CDR3 DNA reads TGTGCCAGCAGTAAGGGCAGGGTGGAAGACGAGCAGTACTTC. This codes for CASSKGRVEDEQYF.

This clonotype was found a few times. As DNA, the CDR3 is TGTGCCAGCAGTTTTGGACCAGGGGGTCTTGGCTACACCTTC. It yields the protein CASSFGPGGLGYTF. The gene calls are TRBV12-3 or TRBV12-4 and TRBJ1-2, with TRBD1 matching over 7 bases. CDR3 size: 14 residues. The trim removed 3 bases at V and 7 bases at J, leaving 8 bases unmatched.

This clonotype occurred a few times. A much larger clone sits a single nucleotide away, making a read error possible. The rearrangement uses TRBV29-1 and TRBJ1-2; 10 nucleotides agree with TRBD1. The CDR3 has 12 residues. Germline loops: CDR1 SQVTM, CDR2 ANQGSEA. CDR3 protein: CSVLDRGAGHTF. CDR3 sequence (DNA): TGCAGCGTCCTGGACAGGGGGGCTGGCCACACCTTC.

With regard to this clonotype: This may arise from a read error, as a much more abundant clone is one base away. V and J are TRBV6-6 and TRBJ2-1; D is unclear. The germline V gene encodes CDR1 MNHNY and CDR2 SVGAGI (reference sequence). The CDR3 runs to 13 residues. Trimming removed 7 bases at V and 6 bases at J, with 13 bases between. The CDR3 DNA follows: TGTGCCAGCACCAAACTCCTGCCCAATGAGCAGTTCTTC. This translates into CASTKLLPNEQFF.

This clonotype was counted once. This chain links TRBV7-9 with TRBJ1-2; the match to TRBD1 covers 8 bases. With V trimmed by 9 bases and J by 6 bases, 9 bases remained unmatched. In germline, CDR1 is SEHNR, CDR2 FQNEAQ (reference sequence). The CDR3 totals 13 residues. This CDR3 is CASRIPGGHGYTF. Written as DNA, the CDR3 is TGTGCCAGTAGGATCCCAGGGGGCCATGGCTACACCTTC. The whole variable domain, filled in from reference TRBV7-9 and TRBJ1-2, reads DTGVSQNPRHKITKRGQNVTFRCDPISEHNRLYWYRQTLGQGPEFLTYFQNEAQLEKSRLLSDRFSAERPKGSFSTLEIQRTEQGDSAMYLCASRIPGGHGYTFGSGTRLTVV.

A note on this clonotype: A clone one base away is much larger, so this may be a read error. The gene calls are TRBV4-3 and TRBJ2-6, with D tentatively TRBD1 or TRBD2 (5 bases each). Germline assignment: CDR1 LGHNA and CDR2 YSLEER. This CDR3 comprises 15 residues. The CDR3 region is CASSQPPPGGNVLTF. CDR3 in DNA: TGCGCCAGCAGCCAGCCCCCGCCTGGGGGCAACGTCCTGACTTTC.